The next 8 T cell receptor beta chains were all read from a single sample in a study of shared clonotypes between healthy human individuals. Naive CD8 isolation took CD45RO-negative cells positively selected for CCR7 and excluded terminally differentiated effector memory CD45RA+ cells. The data were produced by immunoSEQ multiplex PCR, yet TCRdb's version contains in-frame clones alone and is incomplete. The top ten hold about 1.8% of the sample, which has about 2.1 million clones, approximately 94% seen once. Sequenced sample: naive CD8+ T cells from PBMCs. The source is a man aged 18 to 29 in good health. Some clones in this sample may be carry-over from other donors' samples.

The chain combines TRBV28 with TRBJ2-2; no clear D. Germline-derived CDR1 and CDR2 are MDHEN and SYDVKM. Trimming stripped 3 bases from V and 6 bases from J, with 8 bases between. The CDR3 totals 13 residues. The CDR3 sequence is CASSLGNAGELFF. The CDR3, as DNA: TGTGCCAGCAGTTTGGGTAACGCCGGGGAGCTGTTTTTT.

The CDR3 DNA reads as TGTGCCAGCAGCTTAGCAGGGACAGGGATCTCCTACGAGCAGTACTTC. This gives the protein CASSLAGTGISYEQYF. The chain joins TRBV7-9 to TRBJ2-7; 9 bases are shared with TRBD1. The CDR3 spans 16 residues. CDR1 is SEHNR and CDR2 is FQNEAQ in the germline V gene (reference sequence). The junction had 3 bases not matched to a gene; V was cut back by 0 bases and J by 0 bases. The full variable domain, rest sourced from reference TRBV7-9 and TRBJ2-7, is DTGVSQNPRHKITKRGQNVTFRCDPISEHNRLYWYRQTLGQGPEFLTYFQNEAQLEKSRLLSDRFSAERPKGSFSTLEIQRTEQGDSAMYLCASSLAGTGISYEQYFGPGTRLTVT.

The genes are TRBV5-6 and TRBJ2-1; D tentatively fits TRBD1 or TRBD2 (5 bases each). This CDR3 spans 16 amino acids. CDR1 and CDR2 from the germline V gene are SGHDT and YYEEEE. The ends were cut back, 3 bases at V and 0 bases at J, with 13 bases in the middle. The chain's CDR3 is CASSWGSWSSYNEQFF. In nucleotides, the CDR3 is TGTGCCAGCAGCTGGGGGTCTTGGAGCTCCTACAATGAGCAGTTCTTC.

J is TRBJ2-1 and V is TRBV7-9; tentatively, D is TRBD2 (5 bases). CDR3 length: 12 residues. V was trimmed by 8 bases and J by 5 bases, leaving 10 bases between them. Germline V gene lookup returns CDR1 SEHNR and CDR2 FQNEAQ (reference sequence). The chain's CDR3 is CASGGGHNEQFF. The CDR3 nucleotides are TGTGCCAGCGGAGGCGGCCACAATGAGCAGTTCTTC. The full variable domain, with the rest looked up from reference TRBV7-9 and TRBJ2-1, is DTGVSQNPRHKITKRGQNVTFRCDPISEHNRLYWYRQTLGQGPEFLTYFQNEAQLEKSRLLSDRFSAERPKGSFSTLEIQRTEQGDSAMYLCASGGGHNEQFFGPGTRLTVL.

The chain combines TRBV5-1 with TRBJ1-1, with D unclear. The CDR3 length is 15 residues. Germline V lookup: CDR1 SGHRS, CDR2 YFSETQ. V was clipped by 0 bases and J by 1 base, with 10 bases between them. As DNA, the CDR3 is TGCGCCAGCAGCTTGGCTAGGGCTACGAACACTGAAGCTTTCTTT. Its translation is CASSLARATNTEAFF.

This clone has only one observation. V is TRBV12-5 and J is TRBJ2-1, with D possibly being TRBD1 or TRBD2 (5 bases each). The CDR3 sequence is 14 residues long. CDR1 and CDR2 (germline): LGHNT, FRNRAP. V gave up 6 bases and J gave up 8 bases, with 17 bases separating them. The CDR3 DNA is TGTGCTAGTGGCTGGGGGATGAAGAGGGATGAGCAGTTCTTC. Translated, it gives CASGWGMKRDEQFF.

The chain combines TRBV29-1 with TRBJ1-1; possible D gene TRBD1, 5 bases. Germline CDR1 is SQVTM and CDR2 is ANQGSEA. V was clipped by 4 bases and J by 4 bases, with 16 bases between them. The length of the CDR3 is 14 residues. For the CDR3, the DNA is TGCAGCGTTGTGGGGGGGTCCTGGAGCACTGAAGCTTTCTTT. Translating gives CSVVGGSWSTEAFF. The variable domain in full, completed from reference TRBV29-1 and TRBJ1-1, reads SAVISQKPSRDICQRGTSLTIQCQVDSQVTMMFWYRQQPGQSLTLIATANQGSEATYESGFVIDKFPISRPNLTFSTLTVSNMSPEDSSIYLCSVVGGSWSTEAFFGQGTRLTVV.

The V gene is TRBV27, the J gene TRBJ2-3; no clear D. The V end was cut by 3 bases, the J end by 2 bases, with 9 bases between. This CDR3 contains 14 residues. Germline-derived CDR1 and CDR2 are MNHEY and SMNVEV (reference sequence). In DNA, the CDR3 is TGTGCCAGCAGTTTGGGCAGGTACACAGATACGCAGTATTTT. Residues: CASSLGRYTDTQYF.